A few counts support the clone carrying this T cell receptor beta chain. These data belong to a study of early T cells in non-severe SARS-CoV-2 infection. TCRdb re-called the 5' RACE reads with MiXCR, one entry per CDR3 protein. Of approximately 90,000 distinct CDR3 sequences in the sample, approximately 11% are singletons; the top ten hold approximately 4.7%. The CDR3 loop spans 16 amino acids. V lost 0 bases to trimming and J lost 5 bases; unmatched junction nucleotides: 8. Germline assignment: CDR1 DFQATT and CDR2 SNEGSKA (reference sequence). The sequenced sample was whole blood, obtained at baseline. This sequence originates from an adult who was a healthcare worker with PCR-confirmed SARS-CoV-2 infection or an uninfected control (not recorded which). V and J are TRBV20-1 and TRBJ2-2, with 8 bases fitting TRBD2. The CDR3 here is CSARDGARGGTGELFF. CDR3 in DNA: TGCAGTGCTAGAGATGGGGCCCGCGGGGGGACCGGGGAGCTGTTTTTT.